These 32 T cell receptor beta chains originate from one sample sequenced in a study of shared clonotypes between healthy human individuals. Profiled with immunoSEQ multiplex PCR; TCRdb holds only in-frame clones, not every one. The sample has a few million clones, more than 90% seen once. The sequenced sample was naive CD4+ T cells sorted from blood. The subset was: CD45RA+ positively selected. All receptors derive from a young man in good health.

The chain carries TRBV18 and TRBJ1-1; D unclear. The V end lost 5 bases, the J end lost 4 bases, and 11 bases lay between the germline ends. This CDR3 spans 13 amino acids. Germline CDR1 KGHSH, CDR2 LQKENI. The CDR3 spells CASSSGEGTEAFF. CDR3 in DNA: TGTGCCAGCTCATCCGGGGAGGGCACTGAAGCTTTCTTT.

J is TRBJ2-1 and V is TRBV12-5; 8 bases are shared with TRBD2. This CDR3 contains 18 residues. V lost 1 base, J lost 0 bases, and 8 bases stayed unmatched. Germline CDR1 and CDR2: LGHNT and FRNRAP. The CDR3 is CASGLELIAGSSYNEQFF. The CDR3 coding sequence is TGTGCTAGTGGTTTGGAATTAATAGCGGGAAGCTCCTACAATGAGCAGTTCTTC.

The chain employs TRBV29-1 and TRBJ1-3, with 9 bases aligning to TRBD1. Germline V gene sequence: CDR1 SQVTM, CDR2 ANQGSEA. The length of the CDR3 is 15 residues. The V segment lost 7 bases and the J segment 1 base; nucleotides outside the gene matches: 8. CDR3 amino acids: CSAGTGMGSGNTIYF. The CDR3 DNA is TGCAGCGCCGGGACAGGGATGGGGTCTGGAAACACCATATATTTT.

This chain joins TRBV15 and TRBJ2-7; TRBD1 is a possible D gene (6 bases). This CDR3 comprises 15 residues. Germline lookup yields CDR1 LNHNV and CDR2 YYDKDF (reference sequence). V dropped 0 bases and J dropped 2 bases, with 11 bases sitting between them. This chain's CDR3 is CATSRDKQGAYEQYF. CDR3 in DNA: TGTGCCACCAGCAGAGATAAACAGGGCGCCTACGAGCAGTACTTC.

The rearrangement uses TRBV18 and TRBJ2-5; a weak D match, TRBD1 (6 bases). The germline V and J ends were trimmed by 3 bases and 1 base, with 15 bases remaining between them. The CDR3 length is 16 residues. The germline V gene has CDR1 KGHSH and CDR2 LQKENI. The CDR3, as DNA: TGTGCCAGCTCACCGAACGACAGGCGTCTCCAAGAGACCCAGTACTTC. This codes for CASSPNDRRLQETQYF. Combining the CDR3 with reference TRBV18 and TRBJ2-5 gives the whole variable domain NAGVMQNPRHLVRRRGQEARLRCSPMKGHSHVYWYRQLPEEGLKFMVYLQKENIIDESGMPKERFSAEFPKEGPSILRIQQVVRGDSAAYFCASSPNDRRLQETQYFGPGTRLLVL.

CDR3 nucleotide sequence: TGTGCCAGCAGCTTAGAGACAGGCGGGAGTAATGAAAAACTGTTTTTT. It specifies CASSLETGGSNEKLFF. The J gene is TRBJ1-4, the V gene TRBV7-6; weak D call: TRBD1 (6 bases). V dropped 1 base and J dropped 4 bases, with 13 bases sitting between them. This CDR3 is built from 16 residues. Germline V CDR1 and CDR2: SGHVS, FNYEAQ.

V gene TRBV7-2 combines with J gene TRBJ1-2; no definite D call. This CDR3 region has 13 residues. CDR1 and CDR2 from the germline V gene are SGHTA and FQGNSA. Trimming left V 1 base short and J 0 bases short, with 3 bases between. The CDR3 protein is CASSLDANYGYTF. CDR3 DNA: TGTGCCAGCAGCTTAGACGCTAACTATGGCTACACCTTC.

CDR3 coding DNA: TGTGCCAGCTCACCACCTCCGCTTTTAGGGGGCGACTATGGCTACACCTTC. Protein sequence: CASSPPPLLGGDYGYTF. The rearrangement uses TRBV18 and TRBJ1-2; the match to TRBD1 covers 7 bases. In germline, CDR1 is KGHSH, CDR2 LQKENI. The CDR3 consists of 17 residues. V lost 0 bases and J lost 3; bases outside the gene matches: 10.

This clone was detected once. The chain recombines TRBV7-2 with TRBJ2-1, with 11 bases identical to TRBD1. Germline CDR1 and CDR2: SGHTA and FQGNSA. This CDR3 contains 15 residues. J lost 7 bases, V lost 6 bases, and 8 bases had no gene match. The CDR3: CASRLDRGQGNEQFF. For the CDR3, the DNA is TGTGCCAGCAGGTTGGACAGGGGGCAGGGAAATGAGCAGTTCTTC.

This sequence joins TRBV5-1 and TRBJ1-5; D gene uncertain. Germline V gene data show CDR1 as SGHRS and CDR2 as YFSETQ. The CDR3 has 14 residues. Trimming left V 2 bases short and J 7 bases short, with 13 bases between. CDR3 loop: CASSLESSGQPQHF. The DNA of the CDR3 is TGCGCCAGCAGCTTAGAATCGTCCGGGCAGCCCCAGCATTTT.

The rearrangement joins TRBV6-1 to TRBJ2-7, with D perhaps TRBD1 or TRBD2 (5 bases each). The V and J ends lost 4 bases and 0 bases respectively, with 13 bases between them. The CDR3 contains 15 residues. Germline CDR1 reads MNHNS; CDR2 reads SASEGT. CDR3 bases: TGTGCCAGCAGTGGTGGGACGTCGAGCTCCTACGAGCAGTACTTC. It translates to CASSGGTSSSYEQYF.

The V call is TRBV5-4, the J call TRBJ2-3; tentative D call: TRBD1 (6 bases). V shed 4 bases and J shed 3 bases, with 15 bases lying between them. The CDR3 is 15 residues long. Germline-derived CDR1 and CDR2 are SGHNT and YYREEE (reference sequence). CDR3 sequence: CASSLTPDRTDTQYF. The DNA for the CDR3 is TGTGCCAGCAGCCTCACCCCTGACAGGACAGATACGCAGTATTTT.

V and J are TRBV6-1 and TRBJ2-2, with D tentatively TRBD1 (6 bases). The CDR3 loop spans 13 amino acids. Germline CDR1 is MNHNS and CDR2 is SASEGT. V gave up 7 bases and J gave up 3 bases, with 9 bases separating them. CDR3 sequence reads: CASKNRDTGELFF. The CDR3 region has the DNA TGTGCCAGCAAAAACAGGGACACCGGGGAGCTGTTTTTT.

V is TRBV21-1 and J is TRBJ2-2; the table's TRBD2 call for D was not verified on the DNA. TRBV21-1 is reported as a pseudogene. This CDR3 contains 15 residues. The CDR3 nucleotides are TGTGCCAGCAGCAAAGTGGGGAGTAACACCGGGGAGCTGTTTTTT. This gives the protein CASSKVGSNTGELFF.

CDR3 residues: CASSTGTGNEQYF. CDR3 DNA: TGCGCCAGCAGTACCGGGACAGGGAACGAGCAGTACTTC. V and J are TRBV10-1 and TRBJ2-7; TRBD1 agrees at 9 bases. This CDR3 contains 13 residues. J gave up 5 bases and V 5 bases, and 4 bases lay outside the gene matches. Germline CDR1 and CDR2: WNHNN and SYGVQD (reference sequence).

Only one count was recorded for this clone. The rearrangement joins TRBV29-1 to TRBJ1-2; D gene unclear. The CDR3 is 14 amino acids. The germline V gene has CDR1 SQVTM and CDR2 ANQGSEA. The V end was cut by 6 bases, the J end by 9 bases, with 23 bases between. The CDR3: CSVTWTLTSSSYTF. CDR3 bases: TGCAGCGTAACCTGGACGCTCACGTCCTCGAGCTACACCTTC.

The rearrangement links TRBV2 to TRBJ1-4; no clear D. The germline gives CDR1 SNHLY, CDR2 FYNNEI. Deletions cut 7 bases from V and 8 bases from J, with 8 bases between. The CDR3 contains 11 residues. This CDR3 is CASTGGEKLFF. The DNA of the CDR3 is TGTGCCAGCACTGGTGGCGAAAAACTGTTTTTT.

The chain has TRBV9 and TRBJ2-7; D might be TRBD2 (7 bases). The V end lost 4 bases, the J end lost 3 bases, and 20 bases lay between the germline ends. The germline V gene encodes CDR1 SGDLS and CDR2 YYNGEE. CDR3 length: 16 residues. DNA for the CDR3: TGTGCCAGCAGCCCCCGAAGAGGGGGGGCCGGCTACGAGCAGTACTTC. Translation gives CASSPRRGGAGYEQYF.

The chain combines TRBV5-4 with TRBJ1-1, with no clear D. There are 13 residues in the CDR3. Trimming took off 0 bases at V and 4 bases at J, with 7 bases between the two ends. Germline assignment: CDR1 SGHNT and CDR2 YYREEE (reference sequence). CDR3 nucleotides: TGTGCCAGCAGCTTGGACAGTCGCACTGAAGCTTTCTTT. Its protein product is CASSLDSRTEAFF.

The chain recombines TRBV29-1 with TRBJ1-5; D gene ambiguous. This CDR3 has 13 amino acids. Trimming removed 7 bases at V and 5 bases at J, with 15 bases between. Germline CDR1 reads SQVTM; CDR2 reads ANQGSEA. The CDR3 nucleotides read TGCAGCGGACCGACTGGCGTGGATCAGCCCCAGCATTTT. As protein: CSGPTGVDQPQHF.

V usage is TRBV6-5 and J usage is TRBJ1-6, with 8 bases lining up with TRBD1. V was pared by 2 bases and J by 11 bases, with 5 bases of the junction left unmatched. The CDR3 is 14 amino acids. Germline V lookup: CDR1 MNHEY, CDR2 SVGAGI. The CDR3 DNA follows: TGTGCCAGCAGTTACCGACAGGGACAGGCACCCCTCCACTTT. This gives the protein CASSYRQGQAPLHF.

V gene TRBV6-5 combines with J gene TRBJ1-5; D call uncertain. Germline-derived CDR1 and CDR2 are MNHEY and SVGAGI. The V end lost 2 bases, the J end lost 6 bases, and 11 bases lay between the germline ends. The CDR3 is 14 residues long. CDR3 nucleotides: TGTGCCAGCAGTTACCCCGAGGCGGGTCAGCCCCAGCATTTT. It yields the protein CASSYPEAGQPQHF.

This chain uses TRBV25-1 with TRBJ2-1, with D possibly TRBD2 on 6 matching bases. This CDR3 is 15 amino acids long. V was pared by 6 bases and J by 1 base, with 13 bases between. The germline V gene encodes CDR1 MGHDK and CDR2 SYGVNS. The CDR3 sequence is CASSPSALSYNEQFF. In nucleotides, the CDR3 is TGTGCCAGCAGCCCTAGCGCCCTATCCTACAATGAGCAGTTCTTC.

This chain uses TRBV5-6 with TRBJ2-3; possible D gene TRBD2, 6 bases. This CDR3 is built from 17 residues. V dropped 2 bases and J dropped 3 bases, with 19 bases sitting between them. Per germline, CDR1 SGHDT and CDR2 YYEEEE. CDR3 bases: TGTGCCAGCAGCTTAGACGCGGGGCTCGTAGGGACAGATACGCAGTATTTT. Translation: CASSLDAGLVGTDTQYF.

The chain is built from TRBV10-3 and TRBJ2-5; D is unclear. This CDR3 spans 14 amino acids. CDR1 ENHRY and CDR2 SYGVKD come from the germline V gene. V was pared by 4 bases and J by 5 bases, with 14 bases between. CDR3 residues: CAISAGLEEETQYF. The CDR3 nucleotides are TGTGCCATCAGTGCCGGGCTTGAAGAGGAGACCCAGTACTTC.

The V call is TRBV20-1, the J call TRBJ2-1; no clear D gene. Germline-derived CDR1 and CDR2 are DFQATT and SNEGSKA (reference sequence). This CDR3 is built from 11 residues. Trimming took off 6 bases at V and 4 bases at J, with 7 bases between the two ends. CDR3 coding DNA: TGCAGTGCCGACTGGTACAATGAGCAGTTCTTC. Translated, it gives CSADWYNEQFF.

Of note for this clone: This sample also contains other DNA sequences that code for the same CDR3. The chain uses TRBV30 and TRBJ2-7; 7 nucleotides align to TRBD1. The germline V gene encodes CDR1 GTSNPN and CDR2 SVGIG (reference sequence). CDR3 size: 12 residues. V dropped 1 base and J dropped 6; count of bases not matched to a gene: 3. The CDR3 protein is CAWSGQGGEQYF. The DNA for the CDR3 is TGTGCCTGGAGTGGACAGGGCGGCGAGCAGTACTTC.

V is TRBV4-1 and J is TRBJ2-4, with 8 bases lining up with TRBD2. CDR3 size: 15 residues. The trim removed 4 bases at V and 6 bases at J, leaving 8 bases unmatched. The germline gives CDR1 MGHRA, CDR2 YSYEKL. CDR3 sequence (DNA): TGCGCCAGCAGCCCCCCGGTCGGGGGGGGAAACATTCAGTACTTC. This gives the protein CASSPPVGGGNIQYF.

The chain combines TRBV5-1 with TRBJ1-2, with D uncertain. CDR3 length: 16 residues. Trimming left V 0 bases short and J 8 bases short, with 20 bases between. The V gene's germline CDR1 is SGHRS and CDR2 YFSETQ. Here the CDR3 DNA reads TGCGCCAGCAGCTTGGCCGTGGTGGAGGGCGTCAAAGGCTACACCTTC. Amino acid sequence: CASSLAVVEGVKGYTF.

V usage is TRBV6-1 and J usage is TRBJ2-4; tentatively, D is TRBD1 (5 bases). This CDR3 has 18 amino acids. The V gene's germline CDR1 is MNHNS and CDR2 SASEGT. V gave up 1 base and J gave up 2 bases, with 18 bases separating them. The CDR3 nucleotides are TGTGCCAGCAGTGAAGAGGGGTCAGCCTTCCCTTCCAAAAACATTCAGTACTTC. This gives the protein CASSEEGSAFPSKNIQYF.

The chain carries TRBV5-1 and TRBJ2-7; maybe TRBD1 (5 bases). The germline V and J ends were trimmed by 9 bases and 7 bases, with 26 bases remaining between them. The CDR3 length is 15 residues. Germline CDR1 SGHRS, CDR2 YFSETQ. The CDR3 coding sequence is TGCGCCACTTCTCAGGCAGGGTCCTCCGTTGGGGAGCAGTACTTC. It encodes CATSQAGSSVGEQYF.

V usage is TRBV19 and J usage is TRBJ2-2; D is perhaps TRBD1 or TRBD2 (5 bases each). Germline values: CDR1 LNHDA, CDR2 SQIVND (reference sequence). Trimming cost V 3 bases and J 3 bases, with 14 bases left between them. This CDR3 region has 16 residues. The CDR3 region has the DNA TGTGCCAGTAGTATTATGGGGGTAGAGTACACCGGGGAGCTGTTTTTT. Its protein is CASSIMGVEYTGELFF.